This TCR beta chain is from a study of cytomegalovirus exposure and HLA in healthy donors. Study-level findings and limits: It was confirmed in vitro that a few of the CMV-associated chains were specific for CMV antigens. HLA allele associations emerged for 16,951 TCR beta sequences in a later analysis, at 0.05 false discovery rate. Later on, analysis showed that most CMV-associated TCR beta chains appeared to be HLA-restricted.

Worth noting for this clone: Its specificity is unknown.

Both 60 Vbeta primers and 13 Jbeta primers went into the PCR. Method: immunoSEQ multiplex PCR; TCRdb's copy keeps in-frame clones and lacks some. The sample has about 69,000 clones; roughly 71% are singletons. The clonotype comes from a woman in her sixties or seventies in good health and CMV-seropositive. Sample: PBMCs.

CDR3 bases: TGTGCCAGCAGCCCTCACGCACAGGGGGCAGGGTACGAGCAGTACTTC. Its translation: CASSPHAQGAGYEQYF. The J gene is TRBJ2-7, the V gene TRBV7-3; TRBD1 aligns across 9 bases. With 5 bases clipped from V and 4 bases from J, the junction kept 12 bases outside the gene matches. Germline CDR1 is SGHTA and CDR2 is FQGTGA. The CDR3 has 16 amino acids.